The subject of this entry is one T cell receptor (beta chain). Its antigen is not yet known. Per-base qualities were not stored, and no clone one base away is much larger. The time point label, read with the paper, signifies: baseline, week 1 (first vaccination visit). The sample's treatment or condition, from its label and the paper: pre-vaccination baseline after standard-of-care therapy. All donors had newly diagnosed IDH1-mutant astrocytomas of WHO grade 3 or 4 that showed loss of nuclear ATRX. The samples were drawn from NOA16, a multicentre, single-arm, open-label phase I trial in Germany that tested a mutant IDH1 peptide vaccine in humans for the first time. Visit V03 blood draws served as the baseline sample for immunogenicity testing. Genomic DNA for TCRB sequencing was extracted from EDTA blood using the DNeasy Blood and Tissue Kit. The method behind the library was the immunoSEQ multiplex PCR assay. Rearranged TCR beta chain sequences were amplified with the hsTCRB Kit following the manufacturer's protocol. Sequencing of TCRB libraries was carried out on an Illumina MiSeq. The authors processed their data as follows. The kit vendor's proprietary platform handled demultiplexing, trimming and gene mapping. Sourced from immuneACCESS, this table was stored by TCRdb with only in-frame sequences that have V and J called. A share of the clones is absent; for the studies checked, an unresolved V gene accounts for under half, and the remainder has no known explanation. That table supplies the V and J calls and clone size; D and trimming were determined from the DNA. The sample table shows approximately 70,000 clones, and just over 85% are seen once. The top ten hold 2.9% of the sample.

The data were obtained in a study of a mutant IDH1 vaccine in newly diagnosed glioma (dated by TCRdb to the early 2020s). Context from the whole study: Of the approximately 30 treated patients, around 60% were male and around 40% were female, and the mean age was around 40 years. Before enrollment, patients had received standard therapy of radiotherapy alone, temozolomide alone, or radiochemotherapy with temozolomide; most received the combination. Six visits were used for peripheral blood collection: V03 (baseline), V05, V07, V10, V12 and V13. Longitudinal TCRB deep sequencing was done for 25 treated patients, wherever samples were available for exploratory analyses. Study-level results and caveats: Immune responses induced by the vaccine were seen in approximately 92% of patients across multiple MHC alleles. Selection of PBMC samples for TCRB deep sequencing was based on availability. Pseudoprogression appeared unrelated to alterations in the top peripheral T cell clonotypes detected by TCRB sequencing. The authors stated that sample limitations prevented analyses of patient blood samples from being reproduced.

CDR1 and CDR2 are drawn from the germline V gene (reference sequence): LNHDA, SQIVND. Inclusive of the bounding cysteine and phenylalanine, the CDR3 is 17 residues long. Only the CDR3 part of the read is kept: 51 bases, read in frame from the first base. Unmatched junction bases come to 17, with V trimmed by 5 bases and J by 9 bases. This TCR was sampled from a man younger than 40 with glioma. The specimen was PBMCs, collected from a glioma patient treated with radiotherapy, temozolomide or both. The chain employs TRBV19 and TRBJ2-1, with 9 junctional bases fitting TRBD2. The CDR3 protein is CASSAQRSAGGWSEQFF. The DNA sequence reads TGTGCCAGTAGTGCCCAGAGGTCAGCGGGGGGCTGGAGTGAGCAGTTCTTC.